The 21 T cell receptor beta chains given below trace back to one sample, sequenced in a study of blood T cell repertoires in COVID-19 (dated by TCRdb to about 2020). Receptor libraries were prepared by the immunoSEQ multiplex PCR assay. The source is immuneACCESS, and TCRdb retained only in-frame sequences with V and J called. Part of the clones is not carried over; for the studies checked, unresolved V genes explain less than half of this, and the remainder is unexplained. For this sample there are about 280,000 clones; approximately 86% appear just once. The ten largest clones capture around 13% of the sample. The specimen sequenced was peripheral blood. The receptor source for this set is a woman in her seventies with COVID-19, enrolled during active disease.

The CDR3 DNA reads TGTGCCAGCAGTTACCTTTCGGGTGGGGCCAACGTCCTGACTTTC. It translates to CASSYLSGGANVLTF. The rearrangement joins TRBV6-5 to TRBJ2-6; D is unclear. Trimming removed 2 bases from V and 3 bases from J, with 8 bases in between. Germline CDR1 reads MNHEY; CDR2 reads SVGAGI. The length of the CDR3 is 15 residues.

V is TRBV28 and J is TRBJ1-2; 7 bases align to TRBD1. The CDR3 is 15 amino acids. Losses at the gene ends were 1 base for V and 3 bases for J; bases not matched to a gene: 5. Germline values: CDR1 MDHEN, CDR2 SYDVKM. The CDR3 nucleotides read TGTGCCAGCAGTTTATATGACAGGGTGCACTATGGCTACACCTTC. Encoded protein: CASSLYDRVHYGYTF.

This clone showed up just once. The chain uses TRBV7-9 and TRBJ2-5; no firm D call. The CDR3 loop spans 14 amino acids. Per germline, CDR1 SEHNR and CDR2 FQNEAQ (reference sequence). V was clipped by 5 bases and J by 4 bases, with 14 bases between them. Here the CDR3 DNA reads TGTGCCAGCAGCAAAGTTACGGCAGGAGAGACCCAGTACTTC. This encodes CASSKVTAGETQYF. Together with reference TRBV7-9 and TRBJ2-5, the CDR3 gives the full variable domain: DTGVSQNPRHKITKRGQNVTFRCDPISEHNRLYWYRQTLGQGPEFLTYFQNEAQLEKSRLLSDRFSAERPKGSFSTLEIQRTEQGDSAMYLCASSKVTAGETQYFGPGTRLLVL.

The chain combines TRBV4-1 with TRBJ1-1; a weak D match, TRBD1 (5 bases). Germline-derived CDR1 and CDR2 are MGHRA and YSYEKL. There are 14 residues in the CDR3. Trimming pared 1 base from V and 6 bases from J, leaving 12 bases between. In nucleotides, the CDR3 is TGCGCCAGCAGCCAAGTTGGGGCGAGGCCTGAAGCTTTCTTT. Protein sequence: CASSQVGARPEAFF.

The CDR3 spells CASSLGLAKNIQYF. CDR3 sequence (DNA): TGTGCCAGCAGTTTAGGGCTAGCCAAAAACATTCAGTACTTC. This rearrangement joins TRBV28 to TRBJ2-4; D unresolved. Germline V lookup: CDR1 MDHEN, CDR2 SYDVKM. The CDR3 has 14 amino acids. V dropped 2 bases and J dropped 0 bases, with 5 bases sitting between them. The full variable domain, its missing parts supplied by reference TRBV28 and TRBJ2-4, is DVKVTQSSRYLVKRTGEKVFLECVQDMDHENMFWYRQDPGLGLRLIYFSYDVKMKEKGDIPEGYSVSREKKERFSLILESASTNQTSMYLCASSLGLAKNIQYFGAGTRLSVL.

CDR3 sequence (DNA): TGTGCCATCAAACCGCGACAGGGTGGGAACGAGCAGTACTTC. Protein sequence: CAIKPRQGGNEQYF. This chain connects TRBV3-1 (or the pseudogene TRBV3-2) to TRBJ2-7, with TRBD1 matching 7 bases. Looked up from germline, CDR1 is LGHDT and CDR2 is YNNKEL (reference sequence). The CDR3 runs 14 residues. V gave up 10 bases and J gave up 5 bases; unmatched junction bases: 14.

This clone came up once. The chain combines TRBV21-1 with TRBJ1-4; the table's D gene call, TRBD1, was not cross checked with the DNA. TRBV21-1 is recorded as a pseudogene. The length of the CDR3 is 13 residues. CDR3 amino acids: CAPPGGKKEKLFF. The DNA of the CDR3 is TGTGCCCCCCCAGGGGGAAAAAAAGAAAAACTGTTTTTT.

The chain has TRBV20-1 and TRBJ1-4; D is uncertain. Germline assignment: CDR1 DFQATT and CDR2 SNEGSKA (reference sequence). There are 11 residues in the CDR3. Trimming left V 5 bases short and J 3 bases short, with 4 bases between. CDR3 sequence: CSASANEKLFF. The CDR3 coding sequence is TGCAGTGCTTCCGCTAATGAAAAACTGTTTTTT.

This chain connects TRBV3-1 (or the pseudogene TRBV3-2) to TRBJ2-1; no clear D gene. The CDR3 has 14 residues. V lost 6 bases and J 4 bases, leaving 13 bases between the germline ends. Germline values: CDR1 LGHDT, CDR2 YNNKEL (reference sequence). In DNA, the CDR3 is TGTGCCAGCAGTCAACGAGGATCTTACAATGAGCAGTTCTTC. Translated: CASSQRGSYNEQFF.

The V and J genes are TRBV2 and TRBJ1-5; tentatively, D is TRBD1 (5 bases). V lost 4 bases and J 9 bases, leaving 13 bases between the germline ends. This CDR3 is 13 amino acids long. In germline, CDR1 is SNHLY, CDR2 FYNNEI. CDR3 loop: CASSGVAQGPQHF. In DNA form, the CDR3 reads TGTGCCAGCAGTGGCGTAGCTCAGGGGCCCCAGCATTTT.

The chain carries TRBV4-3 and TRBJ2-7; TRBD1 might be the D (7 bases). V lost 0 bases and J lost 4, with 10 bases in between. Per germline, CDR1 LGHNA and CDR2 YSLEER. The CDR3 runs 14 residues. The CDR3 region is CASSQEEGAYEQYF. In DNA, the CDR3 is TGCGCCAGCAGCCAAGAGGAGGGGGCATACGAGCAGTACTTC.

The chain has TRBV6-1 and TRBJ1-2; tentative D call: TRBD1 (6 bases). The germline V gene has CDR1 MNHNS and CDR2 SASEGT. Trimming cost V 2 bases and J 4 bases, with 11 bases left between them. CDR3 size: 14 residues. The CDR3 DNA reads TGTGCCAGCAGTGAATGGGGGGGCTTCTATGGCTACACCTTC. Protein product: CASSEWGGFYGYTF.

J is TRBJ2-2 and V is TRBV29-1, with D tentatively TRBD2 (6 bases). V lost 6 bases to trimming and J lost 5 bases, with 19 bases between them. This CDR3 region has 15 residues. In germline, CDR1 is SQVTM, CDR2 ANQGSEA. CDR3 sequence (DNA): TGCAGCGTGGGAAGAGGGGAGGTTGGGACCGGGGAGCTGTTTTTT. Protein sequence: CSVGRGEVGTGELFF.

The genes are TRBV9 and TRBJ2-2; 10 nucleotides align to TRBD2. Trimming took 1 base from V and 7 from J; bases not matched to a gene: 13. The CDR3 length is 18 residues. In germline, CDR1 is SGDLS, CDR2 YYNGEE. The chain's CDR3 is CASSVRLAGAPMGGELFF. The CDR3 DNA reads TGTGCCAGCAGCGTAAGGCTAGCGGGGGCCCCAATGGGCGGGGAGCTGTTTTTT.

The chain has TRBV9 and TRBJ2-5; TRBD2 matches 7 bases. The CDR3 runs 15 residues. Per the germline V gene, CDR1 is SGDLS and CDR2 is YYNGEE. The J segment lost 3 bases and the V segment lost 0 bases, leaving 5 bases of the junction unmatched. The CDR3 protein is CASSVAGGREETQYF. The CDR3 region has the DNA TGTGCCAGCAGCGTAGCTGGGGGGAGGGAAGAGACCCAGTACTTC. The whole variable domain, filled in from reference TRBV9 and TRBJ2-5, reads DSGVTQTPKHLITATGQRVTLRCSPRSGDLSVYWYQQSLDQGLQFLIQYYNGEERAKGNILERFSAQQFPDLHSELNLSSLELGDSALYFCASSVAGGREETQYFGPGTRLLVL.

This clone was recorded once. The V gene is TRBV6-5, the J gene TRBJ1-2, with 8 bases aligning to TRBD1. CDR3 length: 16 amino acids. Per germline, CDR1 MNHEY and CDR2 SVGAGI. V gave up 3 bases and J gave up 5 bases; unmatched junction bases: 11. CDR3 protein: CASSYQGQGAGYGYTF. CDR3 bases: TGTGCCAGCAGTTATCAAGGTCAGGGGGCTGGATATGGCTACACCTTC.

This clone was seen only once. This chain connects TRBV7-3 to TRBJ2-1; TRBD2 agrees at 10 bases. V shed 5 bases, J shed 8 bases, and the junction held 6 bases outside the gene matches. Germline V gene lookup returns CDR1 SGHTA and CDR2 FQGTGA. CDR3 size: 14 residues. The CDR3 region has the DNA TGTGCCAGCAGCACGAGCGGGGGGGCACATGAGCAGTTCTTC. It codes for CASSTSGGAHEQFF.

The gene calls are TRBV7-9 and TRBJ1-5, with 7 nucleotides matching TRBD1. CDR1 is SEHNR and CDR2 is FQNEAQ in the germline V gene (reference sequence). V shed 2 bases, J shed 6 bases, and the junction held 1 base outside the gene matches. CDR3 length: 13 residues. The CDR3 bases are TGTGCCAGCAGCTTACAGGGGGGTCAGCCCCAGCATTTT. This codes for CASSLQGGQPQHF.

Comment on this clone: This CDR3 is also generated by other DNA sequences in the sample. V usage is TRBV3-1 (or the pseudogene TRBV3-2) and J usage is TRBJ2-2, with D unclear. Germline V lookup: CDR1 LGHDT, CDR2 YNNKEL (reference sequence). Trimming left V 1 base short and J 2 bases short, with 5 bases between. The CDR3 has 14 residues. For the CDR3, the DNA is TGTGCCAGCAGCCAAGCCGGTAACACCGGGGAGCTGTTTTTT. Residues: CASSQAGNTGELFF.

In this sample, this clone turned up a few times. Other DNA sequences in this specimen translate into the identical CDR3. The chain couples TRBV5-6 to TRBJ1-1, with D maybe TRBD1 (5 bases). The CDR3 length is 14 residues. CDR1 SGHDT and CDR2 YYEEEE come from the germline V gene. V dropped 1 base and J dropped 0 bases, with 7 bases sitting between them. CDR3 residues: CASSLRQLNTEAFF. CDR3 nucleotides: TGTGCCAGCAGCTTGAGACAGCTGAACACTGAAGCTTTCTTT.

The chain couples TRBV7-9 to TRBJ1-1; no definite D call. The CDR3 runs to 13 residues. Germline V gives CDR1 SEHNR, CDR2 FQNEAQ (reference sequence). Between the trimmed V and J ends, which lost 3 bases and 1 base, there was a span of 6 bases. The CDR3 coding sequence is TGTGCCAGCAGCTTTGACTCGAACACTGAAGCTTTCTTT. This codes for CASSFDSNTEAFF.